The clone carrying this T cell receptor beta chain was counted ten times or more. The sample comes from a study of patients and donors after allogeneic stem cell transplantation. A single record per CDR3 protein comes from TCRdb applying MiXCR to the RT-PCR reads. Among roughly 880,000 distinct CDR3 sequences listed, roughly 18% were seen once. This CDR3 has 15 residues. With V trimmed by 5 bases and J by 7 bases, 9 bases remained unmatched. Sequenced sample: blood, either unsorted or a sorted T cell fraction (not recorded which). The chain joins TRBV12-3 or TRBV12-4 to TRBJ1-4; 8 positions agree with TRBD1. The receptor was isolated from a human donor who was either an allogeneic HSCT recipient or a stem cell or donor lymphocyte infusion donor (not recorded which). It is not recorded whose cells these are; they may come from a transplant donor. CDR3 in DNA: TGTGCCAGCAGTGACAGGGGCTGGGGTGGTGAAAAACTGTTTTTT. Its translation is CASSDRGWGGEKLFF.